This TCR beta chain was identified in a study of T-cell memory formation after mild COVID-19. The CDR3 covers 13 residues. Germline CDR1 is MGHRA and CDR2 is YSYEKL. Trimming took 1 base from V and 2 from J, leaving 6 bases between them. This clonotype came up many times. Each CDR3 protein gets one entry after TCRdb re-called the 5' RACE reads with MiXCR. The table has under 450,000 distinct CDR3 sequences, under 15% seen once. This chain connects TRBV4-1 to TRBJ2-7, with no clear D. This TCR derives from a young man who had mild COVID-19 (a few samples of this study predate the infection). Cell type and time point are not known. The specimen was PBMCs or a T cell subset sorted from them (not recorded which). CDR3 in DNA: TGCGCCAGCAGCCAAGCGGGCGCCTACGAGCAGTACTTC. Encoded protein: CASSQAGAYEQYF.